This record covers a single TCR beta chain. Its specificity is unknown. The data originate from a study of PD-1 blockade in mismatch repair-deficient tumors. The CDR3 spans 13 residues. The germline CDR1 and CDR2 sequences are SGHNT and YYREEE (reference sequence). V lost 1 base and J 4 bases, leaving 8 bases between the germline ends. Three pembrolizumab responders had their TCRs sequenced. The table came from immunoSEQ multiplex PCR; TCRdb's copy has only in-frame clones and leaves some out. The sample consists of 100,000 to 150,000 clones, approximately 86% of them appearing once. Points from the study as a whole: After pembrolizumab, tumor-resident clones rose rapidly, then generally contracted before radiologic responses.

Sample: peripheral blood, taken 44 weeks after starting pembrolizumab. The V call is TRBV5-4, the J call TRBJ1-2; D may be TRBD1 (6 bases). The TCR was taken from an adult with mismatch repair-deficient cancer. CDR3 residues: CASSLTGPYGYTF. The CDR3 DNA is TGTGCCAGCAGCTTGACAGGGCCCTATGGCTACACCTTC.